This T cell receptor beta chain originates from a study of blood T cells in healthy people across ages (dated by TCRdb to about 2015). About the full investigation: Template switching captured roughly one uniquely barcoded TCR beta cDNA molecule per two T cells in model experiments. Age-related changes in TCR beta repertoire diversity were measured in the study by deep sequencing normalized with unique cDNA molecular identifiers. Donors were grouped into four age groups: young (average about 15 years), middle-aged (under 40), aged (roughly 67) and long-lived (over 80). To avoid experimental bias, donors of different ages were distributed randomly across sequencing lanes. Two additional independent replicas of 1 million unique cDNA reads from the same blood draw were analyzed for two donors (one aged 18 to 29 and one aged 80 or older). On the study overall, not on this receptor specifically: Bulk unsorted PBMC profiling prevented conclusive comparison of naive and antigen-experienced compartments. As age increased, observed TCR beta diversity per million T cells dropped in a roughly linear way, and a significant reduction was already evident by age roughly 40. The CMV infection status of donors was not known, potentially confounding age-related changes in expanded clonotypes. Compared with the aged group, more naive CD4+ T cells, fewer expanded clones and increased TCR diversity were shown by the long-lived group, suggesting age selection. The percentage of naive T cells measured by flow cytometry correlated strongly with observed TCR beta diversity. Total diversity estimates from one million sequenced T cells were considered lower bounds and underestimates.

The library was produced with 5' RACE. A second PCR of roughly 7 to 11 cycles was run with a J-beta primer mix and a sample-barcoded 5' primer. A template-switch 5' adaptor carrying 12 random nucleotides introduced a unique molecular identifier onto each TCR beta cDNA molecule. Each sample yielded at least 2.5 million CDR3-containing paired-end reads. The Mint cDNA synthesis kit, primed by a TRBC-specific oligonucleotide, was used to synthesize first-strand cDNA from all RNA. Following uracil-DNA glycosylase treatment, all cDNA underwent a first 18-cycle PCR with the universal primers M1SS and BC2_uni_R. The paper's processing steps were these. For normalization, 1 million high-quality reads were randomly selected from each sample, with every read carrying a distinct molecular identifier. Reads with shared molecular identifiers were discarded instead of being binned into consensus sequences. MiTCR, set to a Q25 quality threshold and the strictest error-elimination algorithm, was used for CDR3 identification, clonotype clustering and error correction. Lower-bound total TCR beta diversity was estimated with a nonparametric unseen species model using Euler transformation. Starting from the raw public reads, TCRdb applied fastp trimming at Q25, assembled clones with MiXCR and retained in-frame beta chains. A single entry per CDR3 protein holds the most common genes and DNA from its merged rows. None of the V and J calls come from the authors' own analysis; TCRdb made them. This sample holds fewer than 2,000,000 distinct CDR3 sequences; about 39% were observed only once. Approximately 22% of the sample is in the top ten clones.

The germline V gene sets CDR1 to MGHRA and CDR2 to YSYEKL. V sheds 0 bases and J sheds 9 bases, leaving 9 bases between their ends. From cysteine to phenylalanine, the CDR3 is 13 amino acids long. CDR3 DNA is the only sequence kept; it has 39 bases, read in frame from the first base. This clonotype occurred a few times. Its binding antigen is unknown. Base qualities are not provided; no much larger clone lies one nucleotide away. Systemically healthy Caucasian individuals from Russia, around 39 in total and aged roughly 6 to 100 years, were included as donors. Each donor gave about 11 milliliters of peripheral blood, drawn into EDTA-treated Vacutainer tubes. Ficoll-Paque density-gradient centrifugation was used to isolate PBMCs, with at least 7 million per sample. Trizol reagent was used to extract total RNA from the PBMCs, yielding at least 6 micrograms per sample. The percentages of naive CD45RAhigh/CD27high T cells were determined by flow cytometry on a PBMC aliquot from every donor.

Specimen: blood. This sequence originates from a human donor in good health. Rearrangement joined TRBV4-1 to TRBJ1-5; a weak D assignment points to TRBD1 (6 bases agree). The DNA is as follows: TGCGCCAGCAGCCAAGAAGGGGGGAGGCCCCAGCATTTT. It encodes CASSQEGGRPQHF.